Here is one TCR beta chain with its context. This specimen comes from a study of cytomegalovirus exposure and HLA in healthy donors. The primer mix had 60 Vbeta and 13 Jbeta primers. TCRdb keeps only in-frame clones here, not all; method: immunoSEQ multiplex PCR. The sample consists of 150,000 to 200,000 clones, around 78% of them appearing once. The origin of this receptor is a woman in her 30s in good health and CMV-seropositive. The specimen sequenced was PBMCs.

The CDR3 reads CAISEFGTESSYNEQFF. CDR3 DNA: TGTGCCATCAGTGAGTTTGGGACAGAGAGCTCCTACAATGAGCAGTTCTTC. This chain links TRBV10-3 with TRBJ2-1; 7 bases are shared with TRBD1. Germline V gene sequence: CDR1 ENHRY, CDR2 SYGVKD. The V gene end was trimmed by 1 base and the J gene end by 0 bases; junction bases not matched to a gene: 6. This CDR3 is built from 17 residues.